Here is one T cell receptor (beta chain) with its context. Original analysis: Reference gene primer amplification in the assay estimated nucleated cell counts. TCRdb's table, derived via immunoSEQ multiplex PCR, lists solely in-frame clones and lacks some. Clone size and the V and J calls come from that table; the DNA yielded D and trimming. The repertoire has 200,000 to 300,000 clones, roughly 84% of them found once; the top ten carry 3.5% to 5%. Trimming removed 4 bases from V and 2 bases from J, with 12 bases in between. Germline CDR1 SGHNT, CDR2 YYREEE (reference sequence). This CDR3 is 15 amino acids long. The sample comes from a study of blood T cell repertoires in COVID-19. Across the study: Italy, Spain and the United States were the sources of the convalescent and acute COVID-19 samples.

The receptor was isolated from a man aged 55-75 years with acute or convalescent COVID-19. The chain employs TRBV5-4 and TRBJ1-4, with D perhaps TRBD1 (5 bases). Sequencing used peripheral blood. CDR3 coding DNA: TGTGCCAGCAGCGCGGGGGGGACTACTAATGAAAAACTGTTTTTT. This gives the protein CASSAGGTTNEKLFF.